Below, 20 T cell receptor beta chains from the same sample are listed, as sequenced in a study of Ad26.COV2.S vaccination and SARS-CoV-2 variants. Assay used: immunoSEQ multiplex PCR; TCRdb lists only in-frame clones, some missing. The sample records about 680,000 clones, 70% to 90% being singletons. Treatment described: around 19 received Ad26.COV2.S at low or high dose, single or two shots; 5 received placebo; per-sample allocation not given. Sampling was performed 63 days after the first vaccine or placebo injection. The sequencing here drew on peripheral blood, taken in a trial of Ad26.COV2.S vaccine versus placebo. These receptors all stem from a person aged 18 to 59 who received the Ad26.COV2.S COVID-19 vaccine or a placebo.

The chain couples TRBV7-9 to TRBJ2-7; D not resolved. V was shortened by 2 bases and J by 6 bases, with 8 bases between the two germline ends. The germline V gene encodes CDR1 SEHNR and CDR2 FQNEAQ (reference sequence). The CDR3 totals 12 residues. The CDR3 DNA follows: TGTGCCAGCAGCTTATTACCGGGCGAGCAGTACTTC. It codes for CASSLLPGEQYF.

The rearrangement links TRBV9 to TRBJ1-3, with TRBD1 matching 7 bases. Germline V gene sequence: CDR1 SGDLS, CDR2 YYNGEE. The length of the CDR3 is 15 residues. V gave up 4 bases and J gave up 0 bases; unmatched junction bases: 4. CDR3 amino acids: CASSPRDSSGNTIYF. CDR3 DNA sequence: TGTGCCAGCAGCCCCCGGGACAGCTCTGGAAACACCATATATTTT. Filled out from reference TRBV9 and TRBJ1-3, the complete variable domain reads DSGVTQTPKHLITATGQRVTLRCSPRSGDLSVYWYQQSLDQGLQFLIQYYNGEERAKGNILERFSAQQFPDLHSELNLSSLELGDSALYFCASSPRDSSGNTIYFGEGSWLTVV.

The chain joins TRBV19 to TRBJ1-5; possibly TRBD1 for D (5 bases). Germline-derived CDR1 and CDR2 are LNHDA and SQIVND (reference sequence). Trimming took off 5 bases at V and 2 bases at J, with 13 bases between the two ends. The CDR3 has 15 residues. In DNA form, the CDR3 reads TGTGCCAGTAGTCCTGGGACCCGACGCAATCAGCCCCAGCATTTT. It is translated as CASSPGTRRNQPQHF.

The V call is TRBV20-1, the J call TRBJ1-1; D is uncertain. The CDR3 consists of 11 residues. Germline CDR1 is DFQATT and CDR2 is SNEGSKA (reference sequence). Trimming removed 1 base from V and 11 bases from J, with 11 bases in between. The CDR3 DNA sequence: TGCAGTGCTAGAGGCCCGCGGCGTGCTTTCTTT. This translates into CSARGPRRAFF.

The J gene is TRBJ1-2, the V gene TRBV12-3 or TRBV12-4; D is ambiguous. The CDR3 has 13 amino acids. Trimming took off 3 bases at V and 1 base at J, with 6 bases between the two ends. CDR3 nucleotides: TGTGCCAGCAGTTTTAGGATTAACTATGGCTACACCTTC. Protein product: CASSFRINYGYTF.

V gene TRBV6-5 combines with J gene TRBJ2-2; D could derive from TRBD1 or TRBD2 (5 bases each). V was trimmed by 6 bases and J by 1 base, leaving 12 bases between them. This CDR3 has 15 residues. The germline gives CDR1 MNHEY, CDR2 SVGAGI. The chain's CDR3 is CASRPGTENTGELFF. CDR3 DNA sequence: TGTGCCAGCAGACCCGGGACCGAGAACACCGGGGAGCTGTTTTTT.

The CDR3 DNA reads as TGTGCCTGGAGTGTAGTCGGGCATAATGAAAAACTGTTTTTT. Its translation is CAWSVVGHNEKLFF. The chain links TRBV30 to TRBJ1-4; D not resolved. The CDR3 has 14 amino acids. The germline CDR1 and CDR2 sequences are GTSNPN and SVGIG (reference sequence). Trimming took 0 bases from V and 4 from J, leaving 9 bases between them. The whole variable domain, remainder taken from reference TRBV30 and TRBJ1-4, is SQTIHQWPATLVQPVGSPLSLECTVEGTSNPNLYWYRQAAGRGLQLLFYSVGIGQISSEVPQNLSASRPQDRQFILSSKKLLLSDSGFYLCAWSVVGHNEKLFFGSGTQLSVL.

Here the CDR3 DNA reads TGTGCCAGTGACGGTGGGGCCCGGGGCGAGACCCAGTACTTC. Protein sequence: CASDGGARGETQYF. V is TRBV19 and J is TRBJ2-5, with D perhaps given as TRBD1 or TRBD2 (5 bases each). The CDR3 runs 14 residues. V lost 8 bases and J 5 bases, leaving 18 bases between the germline ends. Germline assignment: CDR1 LNHDA and CDR2 SQIVND (reference sequence).

The sample holds a few counts of this clone. The chain joins TRBV6-6 to TRBJ2-5; D gene unclear. CDR3 size: 16 residues. V lost 0 bases, J lost 1 base, and 12 bases lay in between. Germline CDR1 reads MNHNY; CDR2 reads SVGAGI (reference sequence). CDR3 sequence reads: CASSYSTNYLQETQYF. In DNA form, the CDR3 reads TGTGCCAGCAGTTACTCGACGAACTACCTCCAAGAGACCCAGTACTTC.

The genes are TRBV3-1 (or the pseudogene TRBV3-2) and TRBJ2-5; weak D call: TRBD1 (6 bases). CDR1 is LGHDT, CDR2 YNNKEL, per germline (reference sequence). Trimming took 1 base from V and 4 from J, leaving 16 bases between them. The CDR3 totals 16 residues. CDR3 residues: CASSQVRTDLGETQYF. In DNA, the CDR3 is TGTGCCAGCAGCCAAGTAAGGACAGACCTGGGAGAGACCCAGTACTTC.

This rearrangement joins TRBV24-1 to TRBJ2-2; TRBD1 matches at 8 bases. Germline values: CDR1 KGHDR, CDR2 SFDVKD. The V and J ends lost 8 bases and 5 bases, in that order; junction bases with no gene match: 6. The CDR3 runs 14 residues. The CDR3 region has the DNA TGTGCCACCACCCGGACAGGGAGTACCGGGGAGCTGTTTTTT. Its translation is CATTRTGSTGELFF.

The chain joins TRBV7-2 to TRBJ2-7; 8 bases are a match to TRBD2. In germline, CDR1 is SGHTA, CDR2 FQGNSA. V lost 2 bases, J lost 6 bases, and 3 bases stayed unmatched. The CDR3 is made up of 13 amino acids. The CDR3 is CASSLTGGGEQYF. CDR3 bases: TGTGCCAGCAGCTTAACGGGAGGGGGCGAGCAGTACTTC.

The V and J genes are TRBV24-1 and TRBJ2-5; 7 bases align to TRBD1. CDR3 length equals 13 residues. CDR1 is KGHDR, CDR2 SFDVKD, per germline. V was pared by 4 bases and J by 4 bases, with 2 bases of the junction left unmatched. The CDR3 DNA sequence: TGTGCCACCAGTGAGACAGGGTTAGAGACCCAGTACTTC. Protein sequence: CATSETGLETQYF.

The chain combines TRBV27 with TRBJ2-1, with D perhaps matching TRBD2 (6 bases). V was pared by 2 bases and J by 3 bases, with 11 bases between. This CDR3 spans 15 amino acids. In germline, CDR1 is MNHEY, CDR2 SMNVEV (reference sequence). The CDR3 coding sequence is TGTGCCAGCAGTTTAGGGCCTAGCGTCTACAATGAGCAGTTCTTC. It codes for CASSLGPSVYNEQFF.

This clone appeared once. The V and J genes are TRBV18 and TRBJ1-5; TRBD1 is a possible D gene (6 bases). The CDR3 sequence is 15 residues long. The germline CDR1 and CDR2 sequences are KGHSH and LQKENI. V lost 1 base and J 5 bases, leaving 12 bases between the germline ends. For the CDR3, the DNA is TGTGCCAGCTCACCACTACAGGGAAGAGATCAGCCCCAGCATTTT. The encoded protein is CASSPLQGRDQPQHF.

J is TRBJ1-2 and V is TRBV5-1; possibly TRBD1 for D (5 bases). Germline values: CDR1 SGHRS, CDR2 YFSETQ. The CDR3 extends over 15 amino acids. Trimming took 2 bases from V and 6 from J, leaving 17 bases between them. The CDR3 region is CASSFPGGPGDGYTF. As DNA, the CDR3 is TGCGCCAGCAGCTTCCCCGGGGGACCCGGGGATGGCTACACCTTC.

This clone was seen just once. The rearrangement joins TRBV19 to TRBJ1-4, with a weak D call TRBD1 (6 bases). Trimming cost V 3 bases and J 8 bases, with 7 bases left between them. The CDR3 contains 12 residues. CDR1 and CDR2 (germline): LNHDA, SQIVND (reference sequence). CDR3 in amino acids: CASSIRGEKLFF. The CDR3 coding sequence is TGTGCCAGTAGTATCAGGGGCGAAAAACTGTTTTTT. Based on the CDR3 plus reference TRBV19 and TRBJ1-4, the full variable domain is DGGITQSPKYLFRKEGQNVTLSCEQNLNHDAMYWYRQDPGQGLRLIYYSQIVNDFQKGDIAEGYSVSREKKESFPLTVTSAQKNPTAFYLCASSIRGEKLFFGSGTQLSVL.

With respect to this clone: The same CDR3 is also encoded by other DNA sequences in this sample. The rearrangement uses TRBV27 and TRBJ2-2, with D possibly matching TRBD1 (5 bases). Germline assignment: CDR1 MNHEY and CDR2 SMNVEV (reference sequence). The CDR3 loop spans 14 amino acids. Deletions cut 5 bases from V and 4 bases from J, with 11 bases between. CDR3 amino acids: CASSRQGGTGELFF. The CDR3 coding sequence is TGTGCCAGCAGTAGGCAGGGTGGCACCGGGGAGCTGTTTTTT.

CDR3 nucleotide sequence: TGTGCCATCAGAGGACTAGCCTACGAGCAGTACTTC. Amino acid sequence: CAIRGLAYEQYF. V usage is TRBV10-3 and J usage is TRBJ2-7; 7 nucleotides align to TRBD2. The junction had 1 base not matched to a gene; V was cut back by 6 bases and J by 2 bases. This CDR3 has 12 amino acids. The germline V gene encodes CDR1 ENHRY and CDR2 SYGVKD.

This chain links TRBV6-1 with TRBJ1-2, with D maybe TRBD1 (5 bases). The CDR3 loop spans 15 amino acids. V dropped 0 bases and J dropped 0 bases, with 8 bases sitting between them. Germline V gives CDR1 MNHNS, CDR2 SASEGT. The CDR3 region is CASSEATVPNYGYTF. In DNA, the CDR3 is TGTGCCAGCAGTGAAGCGACAGTACCTAACTATGGCTACACCTTC.